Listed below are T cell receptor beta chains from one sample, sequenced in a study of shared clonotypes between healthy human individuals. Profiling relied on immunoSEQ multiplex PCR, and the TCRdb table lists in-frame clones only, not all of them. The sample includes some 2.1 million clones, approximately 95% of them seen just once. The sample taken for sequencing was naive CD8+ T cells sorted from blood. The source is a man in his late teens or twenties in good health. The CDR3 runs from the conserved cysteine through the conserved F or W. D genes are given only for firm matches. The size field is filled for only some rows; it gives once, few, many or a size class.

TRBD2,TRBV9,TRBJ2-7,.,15,TGTGCCAGCAGCGAGGGACTAGCGGCCTCCTACGAGCAGTACTTC,CASSEGLAASYEQYF
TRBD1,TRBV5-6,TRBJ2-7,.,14,TGTGCCAGCAGCTTGTTTCAGGGGGTCGACGAGCAGTACTTC,CASSLFQGVDEQYF
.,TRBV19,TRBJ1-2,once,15,TGTGCCAGTAGTATAGATCCGGGGGCTATAGGCGGCTACACCTTC,CASSIDPGAIGGYTF
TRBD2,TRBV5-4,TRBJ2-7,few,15,TGTGCCAGCAGCTTGGTGGCGGGAGGCTCCTACGAGCAGTACTTC,CASSLVAGGSYEQYF
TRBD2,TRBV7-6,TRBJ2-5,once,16,TGTGCCAGCAGGGGACTAGCGGGGGCCCCAAGGGAGACCCAGTACTTC,CASRGLAGAPRETQYF
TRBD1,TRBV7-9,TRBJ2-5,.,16,TGTGCCAGCAGCTTCGCGGACAGGGAAAGCGGAGAGACCCAGTACTTC,CASSFADRESGETQYF
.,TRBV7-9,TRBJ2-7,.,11,TGTGCCAGCAGAAACGGGGGTAAACAGTACTTC,CASRNGGKQYF
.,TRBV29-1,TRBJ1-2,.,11,TGCAGCGCCGGGACCATCGAGGGCTACACCTTC,CSAGTIEGYTF
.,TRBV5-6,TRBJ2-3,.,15,TGTGCCAGCAGCGCTGGGGGGTCCCTCACAGATACGCAGTATTTT,CASSAGGSLTDTQYF
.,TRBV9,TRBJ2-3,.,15,TGTGCCAGCAGCGTAGACGGTACGAGCACAGATACGCAGTATTTT,CASSVDGTSTDTQYF
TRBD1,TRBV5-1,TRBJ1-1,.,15,TGCGCCAGCAGCTTATATCGGGACAGGGTAGCTGAAGCTTTCTTT,CASSLYRDRVAEAFF
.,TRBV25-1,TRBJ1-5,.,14,TGTGCCAGCAGTGCAGCAGGGCCGTATCAGCCCCAGCATTTT,CASSAAGPYQPQHF
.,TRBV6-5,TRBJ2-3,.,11,TGTGCCAGCAGCTGGGGAGATACGCAGTATTTT,CASSWGDTQYF
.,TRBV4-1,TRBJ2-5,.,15,TGCGCCAGCAGCTCTAATTCCGGGGGACATGTGACCCAGTACTTC,CASSSNSGGHVTQYF